The present T cell receptor beta chain was sequenced within a study of OX40 agonist ivuxolimab in advanced cancers. Study as a whole: Three patients got partial responses; one had hepatocellular carcinoma and two had cutaneous melanoma.

This clone occurred a few times. Its matching antigen is unknown. Points from the study as a whole: Fewer expanded clones were found on average in CD4+ than in CD8+ T cells. Individuals who were partial responders at 0.1-3.0 mg/kg had clonal expansion that ranked among the lowest.

V dropped 2 bases and J dropped 10 bases, with 6 bases sitting between them. Looked up from germline, CDR1 is SGHVS and CDR2 is FQNEAQ. This CDR3 contains 12 residues. Some clones are missing from TCRdb's copy, which holds only in-frame ones; the method was immunoSEQ multiplex PCR. The sample lists around 79,000 clones; roughly 90% were seen once. This TCR derives from an adult with an advanced solid tumor such as melanoma, head and neck, liver or kidney cancer. The chain recombines TRBV7-8 with TRBJ1-6, with a possible D match to TRBD1 (5 bases). This specimen consisted of CD4+ or CD8+ T cells sorted from blood, obtained in a trial of the OX40 agonist ivuxolimab. Here the CDR3 DNA reads TGTGCCAGCAGCTTACAGGGCTCACCCCTCCACTTT. It specifies CASSLQGSPLHF.